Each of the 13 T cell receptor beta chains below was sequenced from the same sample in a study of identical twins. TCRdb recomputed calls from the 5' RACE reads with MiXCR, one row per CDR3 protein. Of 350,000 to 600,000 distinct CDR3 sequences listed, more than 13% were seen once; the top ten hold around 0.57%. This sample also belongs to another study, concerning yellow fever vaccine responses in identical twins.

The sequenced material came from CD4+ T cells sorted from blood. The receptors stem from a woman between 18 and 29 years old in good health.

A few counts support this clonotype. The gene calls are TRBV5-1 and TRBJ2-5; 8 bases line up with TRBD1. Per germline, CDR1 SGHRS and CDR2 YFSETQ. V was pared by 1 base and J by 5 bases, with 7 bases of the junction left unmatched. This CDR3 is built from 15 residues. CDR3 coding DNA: TGCGCCAGCAGCTTGTCAGGGGGCAACGGGGAGACCCAGTACTTC. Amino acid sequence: CASSLSGGNGETQYF. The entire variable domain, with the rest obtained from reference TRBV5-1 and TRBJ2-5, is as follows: KAGVTQTPRYLIKTRGQQVTLSCSPISGHRSVSWYQQTPGQGLQFLFEYFSETQRNKGNFPGRFSGRQFSNSRSEMNVSTLELGDSALYLCASSLSGGNGETQYFGPGTRLLVL.

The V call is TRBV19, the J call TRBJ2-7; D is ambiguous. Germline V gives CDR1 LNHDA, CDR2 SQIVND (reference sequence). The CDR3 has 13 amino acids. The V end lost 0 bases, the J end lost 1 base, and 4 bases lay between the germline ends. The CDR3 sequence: CASSIERSYEQYF. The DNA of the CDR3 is TGTGCCAGTAGTATAGAAAGATCCTACGAGCAGTACTTC. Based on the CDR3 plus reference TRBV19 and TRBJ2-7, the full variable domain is DGGITQSPKYLFRKEGQNVTLSCEQNLNHDAMYWYRQDPGQGLRLIYYSQIVNDFQKGDIAEGYSVSREKKESFPLTVTSAQKNPTAFYLCASSIERSYEQYFGPGTRLTVT.

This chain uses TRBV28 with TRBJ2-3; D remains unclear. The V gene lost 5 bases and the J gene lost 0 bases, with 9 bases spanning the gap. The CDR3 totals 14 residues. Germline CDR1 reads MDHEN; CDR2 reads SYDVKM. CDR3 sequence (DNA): TGTGCCAGCAGTCCCCTCCCTAGCACAGATACGCAGTATTTT. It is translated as CASSPLPSTDTQYF.

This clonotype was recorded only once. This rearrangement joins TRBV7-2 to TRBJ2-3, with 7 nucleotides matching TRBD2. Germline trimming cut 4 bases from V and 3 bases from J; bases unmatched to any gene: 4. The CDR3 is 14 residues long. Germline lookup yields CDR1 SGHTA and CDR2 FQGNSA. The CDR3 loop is CASSWGGRTDTQYF. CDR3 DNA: TGTGCCAGCAGCTGGGGGGGTAGGACAGATACGCAGTATTTT.

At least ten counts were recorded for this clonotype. The CDR3 DNA reads as TGCAGCGTTGCCGAGAGGCACAATGAGCAGTTCTTC. It is translated as CSVAERHNEQFF. The chain couples TRBV29-1 to TRBJ2-1; unclear D gene. Trimming left V 4 bases short and J 5 bases short, with 9 bases between. Germline V CDR1 and CDR2: SQVTM, ANQGSEA. The CDR3 runs to 12 residues.

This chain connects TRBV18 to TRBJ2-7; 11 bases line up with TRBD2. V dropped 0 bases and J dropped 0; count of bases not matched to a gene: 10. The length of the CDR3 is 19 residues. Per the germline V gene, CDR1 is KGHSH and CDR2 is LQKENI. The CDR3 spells CASSPPLGTSGKISYEQYF. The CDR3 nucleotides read TGTGCCAGCTCACCACCCTTAGGGACTAGCGGTAAAATCTCCTACGAGCAGTACTTC.

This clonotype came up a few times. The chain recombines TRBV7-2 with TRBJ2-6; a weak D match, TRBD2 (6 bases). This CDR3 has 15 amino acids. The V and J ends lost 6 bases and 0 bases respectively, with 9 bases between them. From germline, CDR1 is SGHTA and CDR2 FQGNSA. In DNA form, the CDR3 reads TGTGCCAGCAGTTCCGGGGGCTCTGGGGCCAACGTCCTGACTTTC. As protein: CASSSGGSGANVLTF.

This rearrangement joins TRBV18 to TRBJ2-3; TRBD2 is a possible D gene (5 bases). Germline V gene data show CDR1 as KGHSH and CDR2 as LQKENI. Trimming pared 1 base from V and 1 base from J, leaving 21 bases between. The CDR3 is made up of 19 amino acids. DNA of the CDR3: TGTGCCAGCTCACCACTTCCCCTCGGTAGCGTGGAGGGCACAGATACGCAGTATTTT. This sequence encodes CASSPLPLGSVEGTDTQYF.

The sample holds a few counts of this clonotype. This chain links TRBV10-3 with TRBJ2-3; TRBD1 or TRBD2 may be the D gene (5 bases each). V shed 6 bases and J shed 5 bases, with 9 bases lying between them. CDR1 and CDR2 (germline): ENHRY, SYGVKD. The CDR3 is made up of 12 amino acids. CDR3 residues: CAIRGVLDTQYF. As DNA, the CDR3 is TGTGCCATCAGGGGGGTTCTAGATACGCAGTATTTT.

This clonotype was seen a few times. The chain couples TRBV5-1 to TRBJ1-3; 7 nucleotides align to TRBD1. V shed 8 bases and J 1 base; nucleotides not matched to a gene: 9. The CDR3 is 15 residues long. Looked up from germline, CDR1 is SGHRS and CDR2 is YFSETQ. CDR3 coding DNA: TGCGCCAGTAGAGCAACAGGGGATTCTGGAAACACCATATATTTT. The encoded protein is CASRATGDSGNTIYF.

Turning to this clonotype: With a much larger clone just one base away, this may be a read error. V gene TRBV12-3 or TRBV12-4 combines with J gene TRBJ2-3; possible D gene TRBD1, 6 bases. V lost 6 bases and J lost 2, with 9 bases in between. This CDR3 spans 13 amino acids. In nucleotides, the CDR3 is TGTGCCAGCAGCCGGGACACCACAGATACGCAGTATTTT. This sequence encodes CASSRDTTDTQYF.

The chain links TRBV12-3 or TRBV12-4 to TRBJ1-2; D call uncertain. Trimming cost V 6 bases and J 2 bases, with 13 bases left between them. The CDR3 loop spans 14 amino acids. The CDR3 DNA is TGTGCCAGCAGCAACGGTACAAAGAACTATGGCTACACCTTC. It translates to CASSNGTKNYGYTF.

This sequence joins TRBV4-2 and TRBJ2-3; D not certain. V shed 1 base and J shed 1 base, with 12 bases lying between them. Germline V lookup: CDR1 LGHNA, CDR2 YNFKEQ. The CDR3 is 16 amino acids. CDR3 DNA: TGTGCCAGCAGCCAAGGTTTTGGTCGGGGCACAGATACGCAGTATTTT. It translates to CASSQGFGRGTDTQYF.